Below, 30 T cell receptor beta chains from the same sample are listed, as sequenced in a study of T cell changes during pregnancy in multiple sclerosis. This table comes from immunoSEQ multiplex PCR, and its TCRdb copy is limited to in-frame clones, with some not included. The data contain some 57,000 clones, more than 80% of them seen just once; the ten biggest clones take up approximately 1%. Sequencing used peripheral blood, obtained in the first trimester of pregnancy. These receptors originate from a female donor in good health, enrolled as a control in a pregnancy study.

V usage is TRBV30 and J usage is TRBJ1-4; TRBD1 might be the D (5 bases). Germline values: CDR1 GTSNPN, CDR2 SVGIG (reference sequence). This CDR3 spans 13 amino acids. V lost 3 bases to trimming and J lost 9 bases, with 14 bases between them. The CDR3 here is CAWRLGMGQKLFF. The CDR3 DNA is TGTGCCTGGAGACTTGGAATGGGGCAAAAACTGTTTTTT.

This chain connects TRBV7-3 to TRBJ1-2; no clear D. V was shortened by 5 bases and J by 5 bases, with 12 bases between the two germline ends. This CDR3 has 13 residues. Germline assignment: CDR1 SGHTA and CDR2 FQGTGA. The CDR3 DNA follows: TGTGCCAGCAGCCCGGAGGGTGGGTATGGCTACACCTTC. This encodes CASSPEGGYGYTF. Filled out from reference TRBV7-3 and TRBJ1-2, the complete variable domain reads GAGVSQTPSNKVTEKGKYVELRCDPISGHTALYWYRQSLGQGPEFLIYFQGTGAADDSGLPNDRFFAVRPEGSVSTLKIQRTERGDSAVYLCASSPEGGYGYTFGSGTRLTVV.

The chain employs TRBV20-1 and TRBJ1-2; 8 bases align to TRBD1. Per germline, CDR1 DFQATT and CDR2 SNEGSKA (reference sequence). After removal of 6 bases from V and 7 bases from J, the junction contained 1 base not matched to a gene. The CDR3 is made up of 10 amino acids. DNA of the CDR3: TGCAGTGCGGACAGGGCTGGCTACACCTTC. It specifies CSADRAGYTF.

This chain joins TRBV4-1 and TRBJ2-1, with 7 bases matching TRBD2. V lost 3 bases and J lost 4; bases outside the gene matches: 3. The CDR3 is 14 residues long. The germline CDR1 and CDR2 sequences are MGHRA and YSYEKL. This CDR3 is CASSQDGGYNEQFF. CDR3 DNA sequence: TGCGCCAGCAGCCAGGACGGGGGGTACAATGAGCAGTTCTTC.

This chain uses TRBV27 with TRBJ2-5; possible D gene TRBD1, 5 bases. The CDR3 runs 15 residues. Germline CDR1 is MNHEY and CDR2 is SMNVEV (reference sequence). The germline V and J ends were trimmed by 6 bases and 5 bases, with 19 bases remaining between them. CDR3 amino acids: CASRLRGSLPETQYF. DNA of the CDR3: TGTGCCAGCAGGCTAAGGGGAAGCCTGCCGGAGACCCAGTACTTC.

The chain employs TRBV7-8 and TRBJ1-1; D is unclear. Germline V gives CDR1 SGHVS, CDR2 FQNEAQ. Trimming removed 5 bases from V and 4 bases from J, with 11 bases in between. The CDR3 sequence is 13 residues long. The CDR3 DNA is TGTGCCAGCAGCCCTTCCCCTCCCACTGAAGCTTTCTTT. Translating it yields CASSPSPPTEAFF. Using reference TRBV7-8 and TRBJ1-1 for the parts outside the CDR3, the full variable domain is GAGVSQSPRYKVAKRGQDVALRCDPISGHVSLFWYQQALGQGPEFLTYFQNEAQLDKSGLPSDRFFAERPEGSVSTLKIQRTQQEDSAVYLCASSPSPPTEAFFGQGTRLTVV.

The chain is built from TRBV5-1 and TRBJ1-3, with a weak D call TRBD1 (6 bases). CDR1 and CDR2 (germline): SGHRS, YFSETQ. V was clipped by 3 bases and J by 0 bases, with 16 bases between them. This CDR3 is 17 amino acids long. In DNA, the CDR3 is TGCGCCAGCAGCTCCACTCCGGGACAATTCTCTGGAAACACCATATATTTT. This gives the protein CASSSTPGQFSGNTIYF.

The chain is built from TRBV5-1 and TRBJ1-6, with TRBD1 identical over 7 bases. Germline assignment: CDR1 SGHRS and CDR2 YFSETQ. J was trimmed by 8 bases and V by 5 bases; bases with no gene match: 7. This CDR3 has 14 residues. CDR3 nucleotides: TGCGCCAGCAGAAGGGGACAGAGGGATTCACCCCTCCACTTT. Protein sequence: CASRRGQRDSPLHF.

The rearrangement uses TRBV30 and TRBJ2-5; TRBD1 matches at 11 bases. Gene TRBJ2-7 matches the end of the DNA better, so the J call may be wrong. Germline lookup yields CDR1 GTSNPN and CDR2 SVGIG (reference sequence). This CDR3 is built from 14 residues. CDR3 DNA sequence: TGTGCCTGGAGTGTTGGGACAGGGGGAAACGAGCAGTACTTC. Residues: CAWSVGTGGNEQYF.

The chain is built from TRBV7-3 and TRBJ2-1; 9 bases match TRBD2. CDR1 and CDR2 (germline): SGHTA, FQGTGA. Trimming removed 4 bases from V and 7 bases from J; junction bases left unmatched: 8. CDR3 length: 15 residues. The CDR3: CASSSLAGWGNEQFF. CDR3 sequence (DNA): TGTGCCAGCAGCTCCCTAGCGGGGTGGGGTAATGAGCAGTTCTTC.

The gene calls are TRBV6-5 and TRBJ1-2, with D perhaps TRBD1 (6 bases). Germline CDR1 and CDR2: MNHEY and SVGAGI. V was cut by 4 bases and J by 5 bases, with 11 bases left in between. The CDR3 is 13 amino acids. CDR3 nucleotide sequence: TGTGCCAGCAGTTCGACGCAGGGGTATGGCTACACCTTC. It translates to CASSSTQGYGYTF.

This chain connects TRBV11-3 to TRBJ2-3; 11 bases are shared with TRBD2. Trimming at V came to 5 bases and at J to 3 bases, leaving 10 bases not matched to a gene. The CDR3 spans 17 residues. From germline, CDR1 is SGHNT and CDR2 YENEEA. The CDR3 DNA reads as TGTGCCAGCAGCCCAAGGCTCCTAGCGGGGGGAACAGATACGCAGTATTTT. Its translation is CASSPRLLAGGTDTQYF.

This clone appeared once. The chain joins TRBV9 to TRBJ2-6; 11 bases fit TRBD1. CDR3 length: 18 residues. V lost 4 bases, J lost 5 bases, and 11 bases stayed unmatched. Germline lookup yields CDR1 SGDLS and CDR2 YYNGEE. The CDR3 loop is CASSPRTGGVLRANVLTF. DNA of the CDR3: TGTGCCAGCAGCCCCAGGACAGGGGGCGTATTGAGGGCCAACGTCCTGACTTTC.

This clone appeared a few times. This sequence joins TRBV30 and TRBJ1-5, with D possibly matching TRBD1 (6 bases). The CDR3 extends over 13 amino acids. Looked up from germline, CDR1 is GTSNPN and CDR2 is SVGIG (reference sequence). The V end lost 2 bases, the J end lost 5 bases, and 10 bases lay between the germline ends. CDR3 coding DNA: TGTGCCTGGAGTTTCTGGACAGATCAGCCCCAGCATTTT. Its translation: CAWSFWTDQPQHF. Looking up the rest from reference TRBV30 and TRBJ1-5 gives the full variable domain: SQTIHQWPATLVQPVGSPLSLECTVEGTSNPNLYWYRQAAGRGLQLLFYSVGIGQISSEVPQNLSASRPQDRQFILSSKKLLLSDSGFYLCAWSFWTDQPQHFGDGTRLSIL.

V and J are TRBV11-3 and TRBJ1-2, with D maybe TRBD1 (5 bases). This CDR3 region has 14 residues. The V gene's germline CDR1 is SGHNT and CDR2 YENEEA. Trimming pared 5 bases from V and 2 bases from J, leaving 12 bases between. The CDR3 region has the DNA TGTGCCAGCAGCACGTCTGACAGAAACTATGGCTACACCTTC. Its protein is CASSTSDRNYGYTF.

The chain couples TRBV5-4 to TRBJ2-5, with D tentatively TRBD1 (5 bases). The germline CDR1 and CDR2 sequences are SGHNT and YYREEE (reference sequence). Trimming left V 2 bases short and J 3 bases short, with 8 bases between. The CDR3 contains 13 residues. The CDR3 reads CASSFPTEETQYF. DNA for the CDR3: TGTGCCAGCAGCTTCCCGACAGAAGAGACCCAGTACTTC. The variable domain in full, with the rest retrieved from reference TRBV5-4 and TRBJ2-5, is ETGVTQSPTHLIKTRGQQVTLRCSSQSGHNTVSWYQQALGQGPQFIFQYYREEENGRGNFPPRFSGLQFPNYSSELNVNALELDDSALYLCASSFPTEETQYFGPGTRLLVL.

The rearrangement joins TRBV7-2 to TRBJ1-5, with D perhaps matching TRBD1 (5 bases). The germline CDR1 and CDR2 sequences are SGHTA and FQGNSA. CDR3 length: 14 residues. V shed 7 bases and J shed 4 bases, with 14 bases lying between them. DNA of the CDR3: TGTGCCAGCACCTGGGGAGGGGATAATCAGCCCCAGCATTTT. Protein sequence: CASTWGGDNQPQHF.

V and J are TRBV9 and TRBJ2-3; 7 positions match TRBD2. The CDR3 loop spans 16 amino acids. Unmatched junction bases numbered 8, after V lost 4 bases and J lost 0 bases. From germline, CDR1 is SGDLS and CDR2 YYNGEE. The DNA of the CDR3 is TGTGCCAGCAGCTCGACAGCGGGGCAAAGCACAGATACGCAGTATTTT. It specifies CASSSTAGQSTDTQYF.

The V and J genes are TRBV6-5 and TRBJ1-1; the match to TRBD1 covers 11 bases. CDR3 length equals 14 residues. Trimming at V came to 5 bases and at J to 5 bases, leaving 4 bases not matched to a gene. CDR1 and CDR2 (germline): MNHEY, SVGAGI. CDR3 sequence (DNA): TGTGCCAGCAGTGAGGGACAGGGGGGTACTGAAGCTTTCTTT. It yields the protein CASSEGQGGTEAFF.

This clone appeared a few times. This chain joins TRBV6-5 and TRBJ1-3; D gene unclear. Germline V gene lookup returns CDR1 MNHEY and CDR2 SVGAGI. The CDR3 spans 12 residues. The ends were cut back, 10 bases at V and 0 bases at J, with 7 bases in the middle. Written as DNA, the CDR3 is TGTGCCACCGAGGACTCTGGAAACACCATATATTTT. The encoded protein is CATEDSGNTIYF.

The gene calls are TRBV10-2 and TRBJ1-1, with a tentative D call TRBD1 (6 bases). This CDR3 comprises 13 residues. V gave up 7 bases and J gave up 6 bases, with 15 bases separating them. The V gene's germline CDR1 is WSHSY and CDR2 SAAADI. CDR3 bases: TGCGCCAGCAACGTTTGGGGGCGGGCTGAAGCTTTCTTT. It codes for CASNVWGRAEAFF.

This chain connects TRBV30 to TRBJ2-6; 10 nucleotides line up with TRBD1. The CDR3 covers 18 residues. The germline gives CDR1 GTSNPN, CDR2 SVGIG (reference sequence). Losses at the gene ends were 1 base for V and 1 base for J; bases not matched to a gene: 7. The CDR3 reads CAWSAWTGGLSGANVLTF. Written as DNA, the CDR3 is TGTGCCTGGAGTGCATGGACAGGGGGTCTATCTGGGGCCAACGTCCTGACTTTC.

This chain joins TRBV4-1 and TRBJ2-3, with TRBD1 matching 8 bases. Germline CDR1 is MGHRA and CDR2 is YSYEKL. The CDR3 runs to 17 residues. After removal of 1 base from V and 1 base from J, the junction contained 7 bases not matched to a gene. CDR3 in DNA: TGCGCCAGCAGCCAAGCCGAACAGGGGGGACGCACAGATACGCAGTATTTT. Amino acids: CASSQAEQGGRTDTQYF.

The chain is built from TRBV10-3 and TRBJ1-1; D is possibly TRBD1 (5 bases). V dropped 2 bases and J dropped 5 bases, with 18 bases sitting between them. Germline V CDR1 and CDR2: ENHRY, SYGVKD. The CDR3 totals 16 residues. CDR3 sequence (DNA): TGTGCCATCAGTGAGCGGGGGGACGGGGGTGGAACTGAAGCTTTCTTT. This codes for CAISERGDGGGTEAFF.

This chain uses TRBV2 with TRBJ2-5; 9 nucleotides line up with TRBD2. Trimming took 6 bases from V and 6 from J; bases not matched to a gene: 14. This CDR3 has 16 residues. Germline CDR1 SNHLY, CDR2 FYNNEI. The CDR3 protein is CASSAPKASGEKTQYF. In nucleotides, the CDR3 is TGTGCCAGCAGCGCACCGAAAGCTAGCGGGGAAAAGACCCAGTACTTC.

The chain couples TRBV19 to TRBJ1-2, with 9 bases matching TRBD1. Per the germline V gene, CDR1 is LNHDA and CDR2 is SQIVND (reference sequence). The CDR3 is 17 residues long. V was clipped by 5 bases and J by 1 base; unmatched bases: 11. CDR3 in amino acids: CASSRIEGQGLNYGYTF. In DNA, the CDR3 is TGTGCCAGTAGTCGTATAGAGGGACAGGGACTTAACTATGGCTACACCTTC. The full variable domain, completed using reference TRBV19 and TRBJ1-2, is DGGITQSPKYLFRKEGQNVTLSCEQNLNHDAMYWYRQDPGQGLRLIYYSQIVNDFQKGDIAEGYSVSREKKESFPLTVTSAQKNPTAFYLCASSRIEGQGLNYGYTFGSGTRLTVV.

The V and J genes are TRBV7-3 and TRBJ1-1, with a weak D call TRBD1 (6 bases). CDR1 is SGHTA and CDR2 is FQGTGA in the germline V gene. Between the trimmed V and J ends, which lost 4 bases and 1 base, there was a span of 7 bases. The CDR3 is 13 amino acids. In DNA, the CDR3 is TGTGCCAGCAGCTCGACAGGGAACACTGAAGCTTTCTTT. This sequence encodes CASSSTGNTEAFF.

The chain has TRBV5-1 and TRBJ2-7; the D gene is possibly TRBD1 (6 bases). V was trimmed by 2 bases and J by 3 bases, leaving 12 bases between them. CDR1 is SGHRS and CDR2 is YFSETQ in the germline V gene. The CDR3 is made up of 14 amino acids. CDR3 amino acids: CASSLEQGFYEQYF. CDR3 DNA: TGCGCCAGCAGCTTAGAACAGGGATTCTACGAGCAGTACTTC. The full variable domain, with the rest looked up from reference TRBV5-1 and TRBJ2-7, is KAGVTQTPRYLIKTRGQQVTLSCSPISGHRSVSWYQQTPGQGLQFLFEYFSETQRNKGNFPGRFSGRQFSNSRSEMNVSTLELGDSALYLCASSLEQGFYEQYFGPGTRLTVT.

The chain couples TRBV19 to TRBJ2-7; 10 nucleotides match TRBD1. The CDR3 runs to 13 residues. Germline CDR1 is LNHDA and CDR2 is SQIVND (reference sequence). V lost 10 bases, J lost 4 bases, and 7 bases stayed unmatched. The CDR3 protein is CATGTGEAYEQYF. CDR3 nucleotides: TGTGCCACCGGGACAGGGGAGGCGTACGAGCAGTACTTC.

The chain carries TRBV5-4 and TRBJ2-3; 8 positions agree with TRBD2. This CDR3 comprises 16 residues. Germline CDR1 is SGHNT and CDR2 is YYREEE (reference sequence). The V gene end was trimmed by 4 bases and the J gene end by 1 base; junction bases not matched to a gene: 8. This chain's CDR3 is CASSIPRGVGTDTQYF. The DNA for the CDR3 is TGTGCCAGCAGCATACCGCGGGGGGTTGGCACAGATACGCAGTATTTT.